The 19 T cell receptor beta chains listed next were all sequenced from one sample in a study of blood T cell repertoires in COVID-19 (dated by TCRdb to 2018 to 2021). The library was made by the immunoSEQ multiplex PCR assay. Entries here come from immuneACCESS through TCRdb and include only in-frame sequences with V and J called. Some clones fail to appear in such tables; in the studies checked, an unresolved V gene covers under half of the shortfall, and the cause of the remainder is unknown. The sample has approximately 170,000 clones on record, roughly 88% of them singletons. Together, the top ten hold 6.5% to 7.5% of the sample. The specimen sequenced was peripheral blood. The receptors were gathered from a man aged 80 or over with COVID-19, enrolled during active disease.

The genes are TRBV25-1 and TRBJ1-4; D gene ambiguous. The CDR3 has 14 residues. Germline CDR1 and CDR2: MGHDK and SYGVNS. The germline V and J ends were trimmed by 2 bases and 5 bases, with 9 bases remaining between them. CDR3 loop: CASSENSLNEKLFF. The DNA for the CDR3 is TGTGCCAGCAGTGAAAACAGTCTAAATGAAAAACTGTTTTTT.

This rearrangement joins TRBV19 to TRBJ1-5; the match to TRBD1 covers 9 bases. Germline values: CDR1 LNHDA, CDR2 SQIVND (reference sequence). With 3 bases clipped from V and 2 bases from J, the junction kept 8 bases outside the gene matches. This CDR3 is built from 17 residues. DNA of the CDR3: TGTGCCAGTAGTATCAGGGACAGGGTCGAGGGCAATCAGCCCCAGCATTTT. This gives the protein CASSIRDRVEGNQPQHF.

This chain joins TRBV11-2 and TRBJ2-7; 9 bases match TRBD2. The trim removed 1 base at V and 0 bases at J, leaving 7 bases unmatched. This CDR3 comprises 17 residues. In germline, CDR1 is SGHAT, CDR2 FQNNGV. Here the CDR3 reads CASSLGAGGLLSYEQYF. The CDR3 bases are TGTGCCAGCAGCTTAGGTGCGGGGGGGCTTCTCTCCTACGAGCAGTACTTC. The complete variable domain, with remaining parts taken from reference TRBV11-2 and TRBJ2-7, reads EAGVAQSPRYKIIEKRQSVAFWCNPISGHATLYWYQQILGQGPKLLIQFQNNGVVDDSQLPKDRFSAERLKGVDSTLKIQPAKLEDSAVYLCASSLGAGGLLSYEQYFGPGTRLTVT.

This clone was counted a few times. The chain has TRBV6-6 and TRBJ1-2, with D possibly TRBD1 on 5 matching bases. CDR1 is MNHNY and CDR2 is SVGAGI in the germline V gene (reference sequence). The CDR3 consists of 16 residues. V was shortened by 5 bases and J by 3 bases, with 19 bases between the two germline ends. CDR3 sequence: CASSQGGPWIDYGYTF. The CDR3 coding sequence is TGTGCCAGCAGTCAGGGAGGACCCTGGATAGACTATGGCTACACCTTC.

This rearrangement joins TRBV7-3 to TRBJ1-1; D may be TRBD1 (6 bases). V lost 5 bases, J lost 11 bases, and 18 bases lay in between. CDR3 length equals 13 residues. Per germline, CDR1 SGHTA and CDR2 FQGTGA. Written as DNA, the CDR3 is TGTGCCAGCAGCCAGACAGGAAACCACGCGGCTTTCTTT. It translates to CASSQTGNHAAFF.

This clone was counted a few times. The chain combines TRBV7-9 with TRBJ2-5; D unresolved. With 2 bases removed from V and 5 bases from J, the gap between germline ends came to 15 bases. The CDR3 extends over 15 amino acids. Germline values: CDR1 SEHNR, CDR2 FQNEAQ (reference sequence). CDR3 DNA sequence: TGTGCCAGCAGCTTACATGGGCCCCGTGGGGAGACCCAGTACTTC. Its protein is CASSLHGPRGETQYF.

The genes are TRBV10-3 and TRBJ2-2; 9 bases match TRBD1. Germline assignment: CDR1 ENHRY and CDR2 SYGVKD. V was pared by 7 bases and J by 4 bases, with 19 bases of the junction left unmatched. The CDR3 loop spans 19 amino acids. This chain's CDR3 is CAIKPVQPKQGAVTGELFF. The CDR3 DNA sequence: TGTGCCATCAAACCGGTCCAACCTAAACAGGGGGCTGTCACCGGGGAGCTGTTTTTT.

The chain links TRBV6-5 to TRBJ1-1; a weak D match, TRBD1 (5 bases). The V end was cut by 2 bases, the J end by 5 bases, with 9 bases between. Germline V gives CDR1 MNHEY, CDR2 SVGAGI. This CDR3 has 13 residues. CDR3 protein: CASSYPGKTEAFF. CDR3 in DNA: TGTGCCAGCAGTTACCCAGGGAAAACTGAAGCTTTCTTT.

This chain connects TRBV7-6 to TRBJ2-7; TRBD1 aligns across 7 bases. Germline values: CDR1 SGHVS, CDR2 FNYEAQ. This CDR3 spans 12 amino acids. J gave up 6 bases and V 6 bases, and 5 bases lay outside the gene matches. The CDR3 is CASRSRGIEQYF. The CDR3 coding sequence is TGTGCCAGCAGGTCCAGGGGGATCGAGCAGTACTTC.

This clone was observed a few times. The chain employs TRBV7-3 and TRBJ2-7; 8 positions match TRBD1. Germline values: CDR1 SGHTA, CDR2 FQGTGA. The CDR3 length is 15 residues. J lost 2 bases, V lost 4 bases, and 7 bases had no gene match. CDR3 protein: CASSSTDRGTYEQYF. Written as DNA, the CDR3 is TGTGCCAGCAGCTCCACTGACAGGGGAACCTACGAGCAGTACTTC.

The V call is TRBV2, the J call TRBJ1-5; D remains ambiguous. CDR1 and CDR2 from the germline V gene are SNHLY and FYNNEI. CDR3 size: 13 residues. Trimming removed 3 bases from V and 9 bases from J, with 12 bases in between. This chain's CDR3 is CASSDGLRRPQHF. The CDR3 DNA reads TGTGCCAGCAGTGATGGCTTACGTCGGCCCCAGCATTTT. Filled out from reference TRBV2 and TRBJ1-5, the complete variable domain reads EPEVTQTPSHQVTQMGQEVILRCVPISNHLYFYWYRQILGQKVEFLVSFYNNEISEKSEIFDDQFSVERPDGSNFTLKIRSTKLEDSAMYFCASSDGLRRPQHFGDGTRLSIL.

The chain recombines TRBV6-4 with TRBJ2-5; no clear D. Trimming stripped 8 bases from V and 2 bases from J, with 12 bases between. Germline V gene data show CDR1 as MRHNA and CDR2 as SNTAGT. CDR3 size: 13 residues. The CDR3 DNA follows: TGTGCCAGCTCCGTCTATGCACAAGAGACCCAGTACTTC. Its protein is CASSVYAQETQYF.

V is TRBV28 and J is TRBJ1-1; D not certain. Germline CDR1 reads MDHEN; CDR2 reads SYDVKM. The CDR3 sequence is 12 residues long. Between the trimmed V and J ends, which lost 2 bases and 8 bases, there was a span of 9 bases. CDR3 nucleotide sequence: TGTGCCAGCAGTTTAGCGGGTAGGGAAGCTTTCTTT. It is translated as CASSLAGREAFF.

The sample holds a few counts of this clone. J is TRBJ1-3 and V is TRBV5-5; TRBD1 matches 7 bases. The length of the CDR3 is 13 residues. Looked up from germline, CDR1 is SGHKS and CDR2 is YYEKEE (reference sequence). After removal of 4 bases from V and 3 bases from J, the junction contained 1 base not matched to a gene. The CDR3 here is CASSGDSGNTIYF. DNA of the CDR3: TGTGCCAGCAGCGGGGACAGTGGAAACACCATATATTTT.

This chain joins TRBV14 and TRBJ1-1; 7 nucleotides match TRBD1. The CDR3 has 15 residues. Germline V gives CDR1 SGHDN, CDR2 FVKESK. J gave up 4 bases and V 4 bases, and 9 bases lay outside the gene matches. Here the CDR3 reads CASSPIYPGGTEAFF. Written as DNA, the CDR3 is TGTGCCAGCAGCCCCATCTACCCAGGGGGCACTGAAGCTTTCTTT.

The rearrangement uses TRBV12-3 or TRBV12-4 and TRBJ1-1, with D unclear. This CDR3 is built from 13 residues. V was clipped by 3 bases and J by 0 bases, with 5 bases between them. The CDR3 here is CASSLSVNTEAFF. The CDR3 nucleotides are TGTGCCAGCAGTTTGTCGGTGAACACTGAAGCTTTCTTT.

Remarks on this clone: Distinct nucleotide sequences in the sample also encode this CDR3. This sequence joins TRBV12-3 or TRBV12-4 and TRBJ1-1; tentative D call: TRBD1 (6 bases). This CDR3 comprises 13 residues. V gave up 6 bases and J gave up 2 bases, with 10 bases separating them. For the CDR3, the DNA is TGTGCCAGCAGCTTACAGGGAAACACTGAAGCTTTCTTT. Its protein product is CASSLQGNTEAFF.

The chain carries TRBV2 and TRBJ1-6, with no clear D. The CDR3 is made up of 15 amino acids. Germline values: CDR1 SNHLY, CDR2 FYNNEI. Trimming stripped 2 bases from V and 0 bases from J, with 5 bases between. In nucleotides, the CDR3 is TGTGCCAGCAGTGAAAGCCGCTCCTATAATTCACCCCTCCACTTT. This gives the protein CASSESRSYNSPLHF.

The chain has TRBV15 and TRBJ2-7, with 13 bases fitting TRBD2. Germline trimming cut 3 bases from V and 2 bases from J; bases unmatched to any gene: 10. The germline V gene encodes CDR1 LNHNV and CDR2 YYDKDF (reference sequence). CDR3 size: 18 residues. CDR3 DNA sequence: TGTGCCACCAGCAGGACTAGCGGGGGGCAGATAAGGGCCTACGAGCAGTACTTC. This codes for CATSRTSGGQIRAYEQYF.